The 23 T cell receptor beta chains below all came from one sample that was sequenced in a study of T cell responses to AZD1222 COVID-19 vaccine. Clones were sequenced by immunoSEQ multiplex PCR, and TCRdb holds only the in-frame ones, with some missing. The table has some 150,000 clones, around 90% seen once. Sequenced material: peripheral blood, taken on day 0 of MenACWY control vaccination. The receptors shown here come from an adult in good health.

The chain joins TRBV29-1 to TRBJ1-3, with D possibly TRBD1 on 5 matching bases. Germline V CDR1 and CDR2: SQVTM, ANQGSEA. Between the trimmed V and J ends, which lost 6 bases and 3 bases, there was a span of 9 bases. The CDR3 contains 12 residues. Written as DNA, the CDR3 is TGCAGCGTGAGGAGGGGTGGAAACACCATATATTTT. Its translation is CSVRRGGNTIYF.

CDR3 DNA: TGTGCCAGCAGTTACTCGACAGGGGCCAGCTCACCCCTCCACTTT. This codes for CASSYSTGASSPLHF. This chain connects TRBV6-5 to TRBJ1-6, with 8 bases identical to TRBD1. V shed 0 bases and J 10 bases; nucleotides not matched to a gene: 5. The CDR3 loop spans 15 amino acids. The germline V gene encodes CDR1 MNHEY and CDR2 SVGAGI.

The CDR3 nucleotides read TGTGCCTGGAGTGTGTCCTCTTGGCTTGGGCAAAATCAGCCCCAGCATTTT. Amino acids: CAWSVSSWLGQNQPQHF. The chain has TRBV30 and TRBJ1-5; D is undetermined. V was cut by 0 bases and J by 4 bases, with 19 bases left in between. The CDR3 has 17 residues. Germline CDR1 is GTSNPN and CDR2 is SVGIG (reference sequence). Full variable domain (remainder filled in from reference TRBV30 and TRBJ1-5): SQTIHQWPATLVQPVGSPLSLECTVEGTSNPNLYWYRQAAGRGLQLLFYSVGIGQISSEVPQNLSASRPQDRQFILSSKKLLLSDSGFYLCAWSVSSWLGQNQPQHFGDGTRLSIL.

The V gene is TRBV7-2, the J gene TRBJ2-5, with a weak D call TRBD2 (6 bases). The ends were cut back, 1 base at V and 5 bases at J, with 14 bases in the middle. This CDR3 spans 15 amino acids. Looked up from germline, CDR1 is SGHTA and CDR2 is FQGNSA. The CDR3 sequence: CASSLVPGTVETQYF. CDR3 sequence (DNA): TGTGCCAGCAGCTTAGTTCCAGGGACTGTGGAGACCCAGTACTTC.

This clone was found once. The chain recombines TRBV7-9 with TRBJ2-3; 11 bases map to TRBD2. V shed 1 base and J 3 bases; nucleotides not matched to a gene: 0. This CDR3 is 15 amino acids long. Germline V gives CDR1 SEHNR, CDR2 FQNEAQ (reference sequence). The DNA for the CDR3 is TGTGCCAGCAGCTTAGTAGCGGGGGGGACAGATACGCAGTATTTT. As protein: CASSLVAGGTDTQYF. Looking up the rest from reference TRBV7-9 and TRBJ2-3 gives the full variable domain: DTGVSQNPRHKITKRGQNVTFRCDPISEHNRLYWYRQTLGQGPEFLTYFQNEAQLEKSRLLSDRFSAERPKGSFSTLEIQRTEQGDSAMYLCASSLVAGGTDTQYFGPGTRLTVL.

V usage is TRBV3-1 (or the pseudogene TRBV3-2) and J usage is TRBJ2-7; TRBD2 matches at 13 bases. Losses at the gene ends were 0 bases for V and 5 bases for J; bases not matched to a gene: 1. This CDR3 is built from 15 residues. Germline V gene data show CDR1 as LGHDT and CDR2 as YNNKEL (reference sequence). This chain's CDR3 is CASSQDGLAGDEQYF. The CDR3, as DNA: TGTGCCAGCAGCCAAGATGGACTAGCGGGAGACGAGCAGTACTTC.

This chain connects TRBV3-1 (or the pseudogene TRBV3-2) to TRBJ2-3; D is uncertain. The CDR3 runs 12 residues. Between the trimmed V and J ends, which lost 1 base and 8 bases, there was a span of 7 bases. The germline CDR1 and CDR2 sequences are LGHDT and YNNKEL (reference sequence). The CDR3 here is CASSQVDGTQYF. DNA of the CDR3: TGTGCCAGCAGCCAAGTTGACGGTACGCAGTATTTT.

This sequence joins TRBV5-1 and TRBJ1-6; D perhaps matches TRBD1 (5 bases). Germline-derived CDR1 and CDR2 are SGHRS and YFSETQ. The CDR3 length is 16 residues. The V end lost 4 bases, the J end lost 5 bases, and 16 bases lay between the germline ends. The CDR3 DNA reads as TGCGCCAGCAGCAGGGGCGGAGACGTTAATAATTCACCCCTCCACTTT. Protein: CASSRGGDVNNSPLHF. Variable domain in full (rest from reference TRBV5-1 and TRBJ1-6): KAGVTQTPRYLIKTRGQQVTLSCSPISGHRSVSWYQQTPGQGLQFLFEYFSETQRNKGNFPGRFSGRQFSNSRSEMNVSTLELGDSALYLCASSRGGDVNNSPLHFGNGTRLTVT.

The chain combines TRBV7-8 with TRBJ2-4; weak D call: TRBD2 (5 bases). The V end was cut by 1 base, the J end by 0 bases, with 10 bases between. This CDR3 is built from 16 residues. Germline V lookup: CDR1 SGHVS, CDR2 FQNEAQ. CDR3 bases: TGTGCCAGCAGCTTAGGGGTTGGACTAGCCAAAAACATTCAGTACTTC. This translates into CASSLGVGLAKNIQYF.

V gene TRBV2 combines with J gene TRBJ2-2, with no clear D. The CDR3 loop spans 15 amino acids. Looked up from germline, CDR1 is SNHLY and CDR2 is FYNNEI. V dropped 11 bases and J dropped 8 bases, with 24 bases sitting between them. CDR3 in DNA: TGTGCCGGCGGCCCTCCTTCGCGCAGAGAAGGGGAGCTGTTTTTT. Protein: CAGGPPSRREGELFF.

This chain joins TRBV11-3 and TRBJ1-1; D possibly corresponds to TRBD1 (6 bases). In germline, CDR1 is SGHNT, CDR2 YENEEA. CDR3 length: 12 amino acids. The V end lost 6 bases, the J end lost 1 base, and 6 bases lay between the germline ends. The CDR3 bases are TGTGCCAGCAGAGGGGGGAACACTGAAGCTTTCTTT. Its translation is CASRGGNTEAFF. Combining the CDR3 with reference TRBV11-3 and TRBJ1-1 gives the whole variable domain EAGVVQSPRYKIIEKKQPVAFWCNPISGHNTLYWYLQNLGQGPELLIRYENEEAVDDSQLPKDRFSAERLKGVDSTLKIQPAELGDSAVYLCASRGGNTEAFFGQGTRLTVV.

This chain links TRBV5-1 with TRBJ2-3; TRBD2 might be the D (5 bases). Deletions cut 0 bases from V and 5 bases from J, with 16 bases between. CDR1 and CDR2 (germline): SGHRS, YFSETQ. This CDR3 is 16 amino acids long. The CDR3 coding sequence is TGCGCCAGCAGCTTGGAAGGCAGGCCAGGAGGAGATACGCAGTATTTT. This translates into CASSLEGRPGGDTQYF.

The chain recombines TRBV7-9 with TRBJ2-1; 7 nucleotides agree with TRBD1. The trim removed 5 bases at V and 3 bases at J, leaving 10 bases unmatched. This CDR3 is built from 16 residues. From germline, CDR1 is SEHNR and CDR2 FQNEAQ (reference sequence). The CDR3 is CASSTYRGRGYNEQFF. CDR3 sequence (DNA): TGTGCCAGCAGCACTTACAGGGGAAGGGGCTACAATGAGCAGTTCTTC. Full variable domain (outside the CDR3, taken from reference TRBV7-9 and TRBJ2-1): DTGVSQNPRHKITKRGQNVTFRCDPISEHNRLYWYRQTLGQGPEFLTYFQNEAQLEKSRLLSDRFSAERPKGSFSTLEIQRTEQGDSAMYLCASSTYRGRGYNEQFFGPGTRLTVL.

V is TRBV10-2 and J is TRBJ2-7; 9 bases agree with TRBD2. This CDR3 region has 15 residues. CDR1 and CDR2 from the germline V gene are WSHSY and SAAADI. V shed 2 bases and J 5 bases; nucleotides not matched to a gene: 7. CDR3 region: CASSELAGGPHEQYF. DNA of the CDR3: TGCGCCAGCAGTGAGCTGGCGGGAGGGCCCCACGAGCAGTACTTC.

V usage is TRBV28 and J usage is TRBJ1-6; D uncertain. Germline V gene lookup returns CDR1 MDHEN and CDR2 SYDVKM. This CDR3 comprises 14 residues. V lost 3 bases and J lost 9, with 12 bases in between. In DNA, the CDR3 is TGTGCCAGCAGTTTTAGAGGAAGCTTTTCACCCCTCCACTTT. Protein sequence: CASSFRGSFSPLHF.

The chain links TRBV6-5 to TRBJ1-1, with D hard to call. V lost 5 bases, J lost 5 bases, and 12 bases lay in between. The CDR3 has 13 residues. Germline assignment: CDR1 MNHEY and CDR2 SVGAGI. The CDR3 nucleotides are TGTGCCAGCAGTCTAAATCCGGGGACTGAAGCTTTCTTT. Its protein product is CASSLNPGTEAFF.

V and J are TRBV9 and TRBJ2-3; 11 nucleotides align to TRBD2. Unmatched junction bases numbered 3, after V lost 3 bases and J lost 0 bases. Germline lookup yields CDR1 SGDLS and CDR2 YYNGEE. CDR3 size: 16 residues. As DNA, the CDR3 is TGTGCCAGCAGCGCGGGACTAGCGGTTAGCACAGATACGCAGTATTTT. The encoded protein is CASSAGLAVSTDTQYF.

Concerning this clone: This CDR3 is also generated by other DNA sequences in the sample. The chain has TRBV15 and TRBJ2-2; possibly TRBD1 for D (5 bases). This CDR3 is built from 14 residues. V lost 0 bases, J lost 6 bases, and 8 bases lay in between. Germline lookup yields CDR1 LNHNV and CDR2 YYDKDF (reference sequence). CDR3 sequence (DNA): TGTGCCACCAGCAGAGACAGGGTTGCCGGGGAGCTGTTTTTT. It encodes CATSRDRVAGELFF.

The V call is TRBV2, the J call TRBJ1-6, with D possibly being TRBD1 (6 bases). The CDR3 runs to 15 residues. Germline V gene data show CDR1 as SNHLY and CDR2 as FYNNEI. Trimming stripped 0 bases from V and 10 bases from J, with 13 bases between. The CDR3 spells CASSEATGTYSPLHF. The DNA for the CDR3 is TGTGCCAGCAGTGAAGCCACGGGGACATACTCACCCCTCCACTTT.

Worth noting for this clone: A junction end diverges from the germline sequence, so it may reflect a read error. This chain links TRBV7-7 with TRBJ2-5, with 8 bases identical to TRBD2. Germline assignment: CDR1 SSHAT and CDR2 FNYEAQ (reference sequence). CDR3 length: 15 residues. The CDR3 protein is CASSLSAGGQETQYF. The CDR3 DNA sequence: TGTGCTAGCAGCTTATCGGCGGGGGGCCAAGAGACCCAGTACTTC.

This chain links TRBV10-3 with TRBJ2-6; D is unclear. The CDR3 is made up of 16 amino acids. Per germline, CDR1 ENHRY and CDR2 SYGVKD. The V and J ends lost 4 bases and 1 base respectively, with 11 bases between them. CDR3 bases: TGTGCCATCAGTGCTACCGCAGTATCTGGGGCCAACGTCCTGACTTTC. As protein: CAISATAVSGANVLTF.

J is TRBJ2-1 and V is TRBV2, with TRBD2 matching 14 bases. This CDR3 comprises 16 residues. Germline V gives CDR1 SNHLY, CDR2 FYNNEI. Trimming took 8 bases from V and 7 from J; bases not matched to a gene: 10. CDR3 amino acids: CASGSSGLAGVNEQFF. DNA of the CDR3: TGTGCCAGCGGGTCCTCGGGACTAGCGGGAGTAAATGAGCAGTTCTTC.

The CDR3: CASTAWVETQYF. CDR3 in DNA: TGTGCCAGCACTGCTTGGGTGGAGACCCAGTACTTC. The V call is TRBV6-5, the J call TRBJ2-5; D unclear. CDR1 is MNHEY, CDR2 SVGAGI, per germline. Trimming pared 7 bases from V and 5 bases from J, leaving 11 bases between. The CDR3 is 12 amino acids.